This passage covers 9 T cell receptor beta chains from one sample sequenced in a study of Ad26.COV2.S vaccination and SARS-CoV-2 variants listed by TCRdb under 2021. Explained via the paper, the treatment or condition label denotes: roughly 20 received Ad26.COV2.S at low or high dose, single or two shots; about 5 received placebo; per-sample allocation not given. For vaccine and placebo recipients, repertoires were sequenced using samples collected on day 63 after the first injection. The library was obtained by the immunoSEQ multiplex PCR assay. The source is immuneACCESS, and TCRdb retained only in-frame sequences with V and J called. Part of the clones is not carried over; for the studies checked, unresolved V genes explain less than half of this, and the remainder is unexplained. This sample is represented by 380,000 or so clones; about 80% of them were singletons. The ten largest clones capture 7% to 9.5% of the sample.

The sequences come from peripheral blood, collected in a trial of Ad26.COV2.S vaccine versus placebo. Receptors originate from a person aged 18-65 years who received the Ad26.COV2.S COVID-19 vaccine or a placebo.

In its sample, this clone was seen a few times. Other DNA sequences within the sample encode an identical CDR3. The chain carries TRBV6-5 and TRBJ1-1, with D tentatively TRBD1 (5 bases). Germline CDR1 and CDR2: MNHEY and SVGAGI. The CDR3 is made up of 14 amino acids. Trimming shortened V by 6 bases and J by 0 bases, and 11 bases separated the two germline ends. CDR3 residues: CASSRDSLNTEAFF. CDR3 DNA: TGTGCCAGCAGCCGAGACAGCCTGAACACTGAAGCTTTCTTT.

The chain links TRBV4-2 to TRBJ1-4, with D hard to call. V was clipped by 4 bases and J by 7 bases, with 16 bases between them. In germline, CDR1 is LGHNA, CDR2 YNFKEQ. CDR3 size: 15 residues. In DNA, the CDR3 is TGTGCCAGCAGCCCTTCTGGACCGACGGGTGAAAAACTGTTTTTT. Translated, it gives CASSPSGPTGEKLFF.

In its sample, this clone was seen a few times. The CDR3 spells CASSSPVLGDTQYF. CDR3 in DNA: TGCGCCAGCAGCTCCCCCGTCTTGGGAGATACGCAGTATTTT. The chain employs TRBV5-1 and TRBJ2-3, with D unclear. The CDR3 extends over 14 amino acids. V shed 3 bases and J shed 5 bases, with 13 bases lying between them. Germline V lookup: CDR1 SGHRS, CDR2 YFSETQ.

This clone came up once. CDR3 nucleotide sequence: TGTGCCTGGAGTCACTATGCACTAACAGGGAGCACTGAAGCTTTCTTT. Translation gives CAWSHYALTGSTEAFF. This rearrangement joins TRBV30 to TRBJ1-1; D might be TRBD1 (6 bases). V gave up 2 bases and J gave up 4 bases, with 20 bases separating them. The CDR3 is 16 amino acids. CDR1 GTSNPN and CDR2 SVGIG come from the germline V gene (reference sequence).

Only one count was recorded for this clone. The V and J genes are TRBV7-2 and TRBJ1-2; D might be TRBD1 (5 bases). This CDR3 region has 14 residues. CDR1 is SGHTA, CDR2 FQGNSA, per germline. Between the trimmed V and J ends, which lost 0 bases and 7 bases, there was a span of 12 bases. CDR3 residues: CASSLARQGVGYTF. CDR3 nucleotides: TGTGCCAGCAGCTTAGCGCGGCAGGGAGTTGGCTACACCTTC. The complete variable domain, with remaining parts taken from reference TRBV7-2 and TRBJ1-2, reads GAGVSQSPSNKVTEKGKDVELRCDPISGHTALYWYRQSLGQGLEFLIYFQGNSAPDKSGLPSDRFSAERTGGSVSTLTIQRTQQEDSAVYLCASSLARQGVGYTFGSGTRLTVV.

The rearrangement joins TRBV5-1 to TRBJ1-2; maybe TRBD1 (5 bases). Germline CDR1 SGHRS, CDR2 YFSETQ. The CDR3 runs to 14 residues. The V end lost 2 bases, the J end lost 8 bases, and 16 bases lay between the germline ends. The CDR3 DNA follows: TGCGCCAGCAGCTTTGGCGGGGGAGGACGGGGCTACACCTTC. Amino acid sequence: CASSFGGGGRGYTF.

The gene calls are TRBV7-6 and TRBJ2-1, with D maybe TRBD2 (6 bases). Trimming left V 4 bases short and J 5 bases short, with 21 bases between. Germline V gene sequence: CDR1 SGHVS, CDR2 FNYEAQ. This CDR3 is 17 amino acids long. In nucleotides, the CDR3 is TGTGCCAGCAGCTCCCCTTCTCTAAGGAGGAGGGACAATGAGCAGTTCTTC. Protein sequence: CASSSPSLRRRDNEQFF.

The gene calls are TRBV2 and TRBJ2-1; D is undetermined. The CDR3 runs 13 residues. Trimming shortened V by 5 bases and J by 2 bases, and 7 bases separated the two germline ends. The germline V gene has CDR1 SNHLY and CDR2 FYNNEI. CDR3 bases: TGTGCCAGCAGTACGAGACCCTACAATGAGCAGTTCTTC. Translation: CASSTRPYNEQFF. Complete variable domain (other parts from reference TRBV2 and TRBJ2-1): EPEVTQTPSHQVTQMGQEVILRCVPISNHLYFYWYRQILGQKVEFLVSFYNNEISEKSEIFDDQFSVERPDGSNFTLKIRSTKLEDSAMYFCASSTRPYNEQFFGPGTRLTVL.

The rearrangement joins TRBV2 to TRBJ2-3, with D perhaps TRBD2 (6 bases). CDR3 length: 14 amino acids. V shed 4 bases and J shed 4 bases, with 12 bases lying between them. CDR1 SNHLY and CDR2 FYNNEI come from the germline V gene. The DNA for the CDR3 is TGTGCCAGCAGTGCGACTAGGGGCGCAGATACGCAGTATTTT. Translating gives CASSATRGADTQYF.